Listed here are 28 T cell receptor beta chains from one sample, sequenced in a study of blood T cell repertoires in COVID-19. This table comes from immunoSEQ multiplex PCR, and its TCRdb copy is limited to in-frame clones, with some not included. The repertoire has 100,000 or so clones, about 85% of them found once; the top ten carry around 4.1%. Sequencing input: peripheral blood. The receptors were gathered from a man in his forties or fifties with acute or convalescent COVID-19.

The chain joins TRBV29-1 to TRBJ1-2; TRBD1 aligns across 7 bases. This CDR3 region has 13 residues. The germline V gene has CDR1 SQVTM and CDR2 ANQGSEA. The V gene end was trimmed by 6 bases and the J gene end by 4 bases; junction bases not matched to a gene: 8. The CDR3 coding sequence is TGCAGCGTGTCCTTGGACAGGCGCTATGGCTACACCTTC. Protein: CSVSLDRRYGYTF.

The chain is built from TRBV3-1 (or the pseudogene TRBV3-2) and TRBJ2-5; D is ambiguous. Trimming removed 4 bases at V and 5 bases at J, with 5 bases between. There are 11 residues in the CDR3. Germline V CDR1 and CDR2: LGHDT, YNNKEL (reference sequence). CDR3 DNA: TGTGCCAGCAGCCGTGGCGAGACCCAGTACTTC. Protein: CASSRGETQYF.

The chain joins TRBV19 to TRBJ1-5; 7 bases are shared with TRBD1. Germline lookup yields CDR1 LNHDA and CDR2 SQIVND (reference sequence). V shed 7 bases and J 1 base; nucleotides not matched to a gene: 10. This CDR3 is built from 16 residues. The CDR3, as DNA: TGTGCCAGTACACCCGCCTCGACAGGGAGCAATCAGCCCCAGCATTTT. Protein product: CASTPASTGSNQPQHF.

The chain is built from TRBV20-1 and TRBJ1-6; 7 nucleotides align to TRBD1. J was trimmed by 7 bases and V by 3 bases; bases with no gene match: 9. The germline CDR1 and CDR2 sequences are DFQATT and SNEGSKA (reference sequence). The CDR3 spans 15 residues. In DNA form, the CDR3 reads TGCAGTGCTAGTCCCCTACAGGGGTCGAATTCACCCCTCCACTTT. Residues: CSASPLQGSNSPLHF.

V and J are TRBV11-1 and TRBJ2-4, with 7 bases identical to TRBD1. The germline V gene encodes CDR1 SGHAT and CDR2 FQDESV (reference sequence). V shed 6 bases, J shed 1 base, and the junction held 9 bases outside the gene matches. This CDR3 spans 16 amino acids. The CDR3 DNA is TGTGCCAGCAGTCTAGGGGCAGGGGGTGCCAAAAACATTCAGTACTTC. Its protein is CASSLGAGGAKNIQYF.

This rearrangement joins TRBV2 to TRBJ2-5; possible D gene TRBD1, 5 bases. CDR1 and CDR2 (germline): SNHLY, FYNNEI. Between the trimmed V and J ends, which lost 0 bases and 8 bases, there was a span of 10 bases. The CDR3 covers 13 residues. CDR3 nucleotide sequence: TGTGCCAGCAGTGAAGCGCGGCAGGGTACCCAGTACTTC. It translates to CASSEARQGTQYF.

The rearrangement uses TRBV11-3 and TRBJ1-3, with D maybe TRBD1 (5 bases). The CDR3 loop spans 14 amino acids. V shed 10 bases and J shed 0 bases, with 13 bases lying between them. The germline V gene has CDR1 SGHNT and CDR2 YENEEA. The CDR3 coding sequence is TGTGCCACGCGACAGCGAAGCTCTGGAAACACCATATATTTT. Its translation: CATRQRSSGNTIYF.

Here the CDR3 reads CASKDSRQETQYF. The CDR3, as DNA: TGTGCCAGCAAGGACAGCCGCCAAGAGACCCAGTACTTC. The rearrangement joins TRBV2 to TRBJ2-5; D might be TRBD1 (6 bases). V was pared by 7 bases and J by 1 base, with 10 bases between. Germline lookup yields CDR1 SNHLY and CDR2 FYNNEI. This CDR3 is 13 amino acids long.

This chain links TRBV5-1 with TRBJ2-1, with TRBD2 as a possible D gene (5 bases). The CDR3 spans 15 residues. V was shortened by 2 bases and J by 0 bases, with 9 bases between the two germline ends. Germline CDR1 is SGHRS and CDR2 is YFSETQ. CDR3 DNA: TGCGCCAGCAGCTTAGCGGACCCCTCCTACAATGAGCAGTTCTTC. Protein product: CASSLADPSYNEQFF.

J is TRBJ2-3 and V is TRBV21-1; TRBD2 was called by the table and not checked on the DNA. TRBV21-1 is noted as a pseudogene. This CDR3 is 12 amino acids long. Here the CDR3 DNA reads TGTGCCAGCAGCAAACGGGGGGACACGCAGTATTTT. Its translation: CASSKRGDTQYF.

CDR3: CASGLGFRGPETQYF. The CDR3 coding sequence is TGTGCTAGTGGTTTGGGTTTCAGGGGTCCAGAGACCCAGTACTTC. The chain combines TRBV12-5 with TRBJ2-5; tentatively, D is TRBD1 (6 bases). The germline V gene has CDR1 LGHNT and CDR2 FRNRAP. V shed 1 base and J shed 4 bases, with 13 bases lying between them. This CDR3 spans 15 amino acids.

The chain has TRBV27 and TRBJ2-3, with 11 bases fitting TRBD2. Germline V gene lookup returns CDR1 MNHEY and CDR2 SMNVEV (reference sequence). J was trimmed by 2 bases and V by 5 bases; bases with no gene match: 6. CDR3 length: 16 amino acids. CDR3 coding DNA: TGTGCCAGCAGTATCGTAGCGGGGGGGAACACAGATACGCAGTATTTT. This translates into CASSIVAGGNTDTQYF.

CDR3 bases: TGTGCCAGCAGCCGGACAGGGGGGGATGGCTACACCTTC. Its protein is CASSRTGGDGYTF. V usage is TRBV11-3 and J usage is TRBJ1-2; 10 bases map to TRBD1. The V gene's germline CDR1 is SGHNT and CDR2 YENEEA. The CDR3 is 13 residues long. Unmatched junction bases numbered 3, after V lost 5 bases and J lost 6 bases.

The chain combines TRBV7-8 with TRBJ2-1, with 13 bases identical to TRBD2. The CDR3 consists of 18 residues. Per germline, CDR1 SGHVS and CDR2 FQNEAQ. Germline trimming cut 1 base from V and 1 base from J; bases unmatched to any gene: 4. CDR3 in DNA: TGTGCCAGCAGCTTAGGACTAGCGGGAGGAAAATCCTACAATGAGCAGTTCTTC. Amino acid sequence: CASSLGLAGGKSYNEQFF.

This sequence joins TRBV5-6 and TRBJ2-7; D is possibly TRBD2 (5 bases). The CDR3 is made up of 13 amino acids. Germline V gives CDR1 SGHDT, CDR2 YYEEEE. The V and J ends lost 4 bases and 2 bases respectively, with 10 bases between them. The CDR3: CASSGVLAYEQYF. CDR3 sequence (DNA): TGTGCCAGCAGCGGCGTACTAGCCTACGAGCAGTACTTC. Full variable domain (rest looked up from reference TRBV5-6 and TRBJ2-7): DAGVTQSPTHLIKTRGQQVTLRCSPKSGHDTVSWYQQALGQGPQFIFQYYEEEERQRGNFPDRFSGHQFPNYSSELNVNALLLGDSALYLCASSGVLAYEQYFGPGTRLTVT.

This chain links TRBV20-1 with TRBJ1-4, with 7 bases lining up with TRBD1. This CDR3 comprises 14 residues. The germline V gene encodes CDR1 DFQATT and CDR2 SNEGSKA (reference sequence). V lost 4 bases, J lost 8 bases, and 10 bases stayed unmatched. The DNA for the CDR3 is TGCAGTGCTAATGAGGAGGGGGCTCGGGAAAAACTGTTTTTT. Its translation: CSANEEGAREKLFF.

V gene TRBV29-1 combines with J gene TRBJ1-1; D might be TRBD1 (6 bases). The CDR3 totals 15 residues. The germline V gene encodes CDR1 SQVTM and CDR2 ANQGSEA. V gave up 4 bases and J gave up 0 bases, with 15 bases separating them. In DNA form, the CDR3 reads TGCAGCGTTGCCGGGGTCAGGGGCATGAACACTGAAGCTTTCTTT. Translation: CSVAGVRGMNTEAFF.

Of note for this clone: At one boundary the junction diverges from the germline segment, which might be a read error. The V call is TRBV6-5, the J call TRBJ1-1, with D unclear. This CDR3 contains 15 residues. Germline CDR1 is MNHEY and CDR2 is SVGAGI. CDR3 DNA sequence: TGTGCCGGCAGTTACTCGTACCAGGTGGGCACTGAAGCTTTCTTT. Protein product: CAGSYSYQVGTEAFF.

The rearrangement uses TRBV25-1 and TRBJ2-3; D ambiguous. This CDR3 is 16 amino acids long. Germline CDR1 is MGHDK and CDR2 is SYGVNS. V was clipped by 3 bases and J by 2 bases, with 15 bases between them. The CDR3 region is CASSEWAQSITDTQYF. CDR3 coding DNA: TGTGCCAGCAGTGAGTGGGCACAGAGTATCACAGATACGCAGTATTTT.

The chain employs TRBV7-9 and TRBJ2-6; D is unclear. This CDR3 region has 16 residues. Trimming removed 2 bases at V and 2 bases at J, with 10 bases between. Per germline, CDR1 SEHNR and CDR2 FQNEAQ (reference sequence). For the CDR3, the DNA is TGTGCCAGCAGCTTAACCCCCCAGGCTGGGGCCAACGTCCTGACTTTC. This gives the protein CASSLTPQAGANVLTF.

The chain employs TRBV7-9 and TRBJ2-1; 7 bases match TRBD1. Germline V gene lookup returns CDR1 SEHNR and CDR2 FQNEAQ (reference sequence). The CDR3 totals 15 residues. The J segment lost 4 bases and the V segment lost 10 bases, leaving 13 bases of the junction unmatched. CDR3 amino acids: CAIYLGDSSYNEQFF. The CDR3 nucleotides are TGTGCCATTTACTTGGGGGACAGTTCATACAATGAGCAGTTCTTC.

The rearrangement uses TRBV5-6 and TRBJ2-3; 16 bases agree with TRBD2. The ends lost 3 bases at V and 4 bases at J; junction bases unmatched: 2. Germline V gene sequence: CDR1 SGHDT, CDR2 YYEEEE. CDR3 length: 16 amino acids. The CDR3 here is CASSWGLAGGADTQYF. The CDR3 bases are TGTGCCAGCAGCTGGGGACTAGCGGGGGGGGCAGATACGCAGTATTTT.

The rearrangement uses TRBV20-1 and TRBJ2-5; D is uncertain. CDR3 size: 10 residues. Germline loops: CDR1 DFQATT, CDR2 SNEGSKA (reference sequence). V dropped 6 bases and J dropped 3 bases, with 5 bases sitting between them. CDR3 sequence (DNA): TGCAGTGCCCCCAAAGAGACCCAGTACTTC. Its protein product is CSAPKETQYF.

V usage is TRBV7-2 and J usage is TRBJ2-1; 9 bases align to TRBD2. J was trimmed by 4 bases and V by 1 base; bases with no gene match: 2. The CDR3 is 15 amino acids. CDR1 is SGHTA and CDR2 is FQGNSA in the germline V gene. The CDR3 nucleotides are TGTGCCAGCAGCTTAGGTCTAGCGGGGTACAATGAGCAGTTCTTC. Translating gives CASSLGLAGYNEQFF.

The gene calls are TRBV27 and TRBJ1-6; D is perhaps TRBD1 (6 bases). The germline CDR1 and CDR2 sequences are MNHEY and SMNVEV (reference sequence). Trimming removed 5 bases at V and 8 bases at J, with 10 bases between. This CDR3 has 13 amino acids. The CDR3 is CASSPRQDSPLHF. The DNA for the CDR3 is TGTGCCAGCAGTCCGCGACAGGATTCACCCCTCCACTTT.

The chain is built from TRBV11-2 and TRBJ2-7, with TRBD2 matching 15 bases. CDR3 length: 16 residues. Per germline, CDR1 SGHAT and CDR2 FQNNGV. The J segment lost 3 bases and the V segment lost 4 bases, leaving 4 bases of the junction unmatched. CDR3 DNA: TGTGCCAGCAGCTCGGGGACTAGCGGGGGGAACTACGAGCAGTACTTC. Its protein is CASSSGTSGGNYEQYF.

The chain links TRBV30 to TRBJ1-2, with a weak D call TRBD1 (6 bases). The V and J ends lost 0 bases and 4 bases respectively, with 15 bases between them. The CDR3 has 15 amino acids. CDR1 is GTSNPN and CDR2 is SVGIG in the germline V gene (reference sequence). The CDR3 nucleotides read TGTGCCTGGAGTGTAAGGTCAGGGGTGTTCTATGGCTACACCTTC. Translation: CAWSVRSGVFYGYTF. The full variable domain, its missing parts supplied by reference TRBV30 and TRBJ1-2, is SQTIHQWPATLVQPVGSPLSLECTVEGTSNPNLYWYRQAAGRGLQLLFYSVGIGQISSEVPQNLSASRPQDRQFILSSKKLLLSDSGFYLCAWSVRSGVFYGYTFGSGTRLTVV.

The chain combines TRBV5-1 with TRBJ2-1; possible D gene TRBD2, 6 bases. V was clipped by 2 bases and J by 6 bases, with 12 bases between them. From germline, CDR1 is SGHRS and CDR2 YFSETQ. This CDR3 contains 14 residues. CDR3 protein: CASSLGLKGNEQFF. The CDR3 bases are TGCGCCAGCAGCTTAGGACTAAAGGGCAATGAGCAGTTCTTC. Supplemented by reference TRBV5-1 and TRBJ2-1, the full variable domain reads KAGVTQTPRYLIKTRGQQVTLSCSPISGHRSVSWYQQTPGQGLQFLFEYFSETQRNKGNFPGRFSGRQFSNSRSEMNVSTLELGDSALYLCASSLGLKGNEQFFGPGTRLTVL.